The text below deals with one T cell receptor beta chain. The sample originates from a study of cytomegalovirus exposure and HLA in healthy donors. Measured with immunoSEQ multiplex PCR; TCRdb has only the in-frame clones, and not every one. Among tens of thousands of clones listed, 90% to 95% were seen once. This CDR3 is 15 amino acids long. Trimming removed 6 bases from V and 7 bases from J; junction bases left unmatched: 12. Germline-derived CDR1 and CDR2 are MNHEY and SMNVEV (reference sequence). The sequenced sample consisted of PBMCs. This TCR was sampled from a woman aged 18-29 years in good health and CMV-seronegative. The chain combines TRBV27 with TRBJ2-1; TRBD2 aligns across 7 bases. The CDR3 loop reads CASRAGSLVGNEQFF. Written as DNA, the CDR3 is TGTGCCAGCAGAGCGGGATCCCTTGTGGGGAATGAGCAGTTCTTC.